The rows below give T cell receptor beta chains drawn from one sample of a study of blood T cell repertoires in COVID-19. Measured with immunoSEQ multiplex PCR; TCRdb has only the in-frame clones, and not every one. The sample holds 170,000 or so clones, about 86% seen once. The sequenced sample consisted of peripheral blood. These receptors originate from a man in his fifties or sixties with active or convalescent COVID-19. Both conserved end residues are part of each CDR3. A D gene is named only where the DNA matches it firmly. Rows may omit the clone size; those that give it use once, few, many or a size class.

J: TRBJ2-5; size: NA; D: TRBD2; V: TRBV24-1; DNA: TGTGCCACCAGCAATTCAGGACTAGCGGGAGTATTGGAGACCCAGTACTTC; CDR3: CATSNSGLAGVLETQYF
J: TRBJ1-1; size: NA; D: TRBD1; V: TRBV27; DNA: TGTGCCAGCAGTTTACCCCGACAGGGAGAAGCTTTCTTT; CDR3: CASSLPRQGEAFF
J: TRBJ2-3; size: NA; D: TRBD2; V: TRBV2; DNA: TGTGCCAGCAACCCGGGACTAGCCTTCGACACAGATACGCAGTATTTT; CDR3: CASNPGLAFDTDTQYF
J: TRBJ1-5; size: NA; D: NA; V: TRBV7-2; DNA: TGTGCCAGCAGCAAACTACGGGGGAATCAGCCCCAGCATTTT; CDR3: CASSKLRGNQPQHF
J: TRBJ2-1; size: NA; D: TRBD1; V: TRBV29-1; DNA: TGCAGCGGCAAGACAGGGGGAGGGTCCTACAATGAGCAGTTCTTC; CDR3: CSGKTGGGSYNEQFF
J: TRBJ2-3; size: NA; D: NA; V: TRBV3-1/TRBV3-2; DNA: TGTGCCAGCAGCCCGAGAGGCGGGGCAGATACGCAGTATTTT; CDR3: CASSPRGGADTQYF
J: TRBJ2-5; size: NA; D: TRBD1; V: TRBV9; DNA: TGTGCCAGCAGCGTCTCGGGGACAGGGGTTTTGGAGACCCAGTACTTC; CDR3: CASSVSGTGVLETQYF
J: TRBJ1-3; size: NA; D: NA; V: TRBV13; DNA: TGTGCCAGTGGGGTAGGGGTTGGAAACACCATATATTTT; CDR3: CASGVGVGNTIYF
J: TRBJ2-7; size: NA; D: NA; V: TRBV23-1; DNA: TGCGCCAGCAGTCAACCCCGACAGCTCGCCTCCTACGAGCAGTACTTC; CDR3: CASSQPRQLASYEQYF
J: TRBJ1-3; size: NA; D: NA; V: TRBV30; DNA: TGTGCCTGGAGTGTACAACGGGGGTACTCTGGAAACACCATATATTTT; CDR3: CAWSVQRGYSGNTIYF
J: TRBJ2-2; size: NA; D: NA; V: TRBV5-1; DNA: TGCGCCAGCAGCACGCCGTTGGGGCTCAACACCGGGGAGCTGTTTTTT; CDR3: CASSTPLGLNTGELFF
J: TRBJ1-1; size: NA; D: NA; V: TRBV3-1/TRBV3-2; DNA: TGTGCCAGCAGCCAAATAGGGGCAGGGGCCATGAACACTGAAGCTTTCTTT; CDR3: CASSQIGAGAMNTEAFF
J: TRBJ1-5; size: NA; D: TRBD1; V: TRBV6-5; DNA: TGTGCCAGCAGTACACAGGGGACACGGCAGCCCCAGCATTTT; CDR3: CASSTQGTRQPQHF
J: TRBJ1-2; size: NA; D: NA; V: TRBV6-5; DNA: TGTGCCAGCCGAAACTCAGGGGTCGGTAACTATGGCTACACCTTC; CDR3: CASRNSGVGNYGYTF
J: TRBJ2-5; size: once; D: TRBD1; V: TRBV5-1; DNA: TGCGCCAGCAGCGGGGGACAGGATCAAGAGACCCAGTACTTC; CDR3: CASSGGQDQETQYF
J: TRBJ2-1; size: NA; D: NA; V: TRBV7-3; DNA: TGTGCCAGCAGTTTGGACTCCCATGAGCAGTTCTTC; CDR3: CASSLDSHEQFF
J: TRBJ2-1; size: NA; D: TRBD2; V: TRBV11-2; DNA: TGTGCCAGCAGTCCCACAGGGCGGCTAGCGGGAGGGGAGTTCTTC; CDR3: CASSPTGRLAGGEFF
J: TRBJ2-1; size: NA; D: TRBD2; V: TRBV27; DNA: TGTGCCAGCAGTTTATCGCCCGGGACTAGAGGCAATGAGCAGTTCTTC; CDR3: CASSLSPGTRGNEQFF
J: TRBJ1-4; size: NA; D: NA; V: TRBV20-1; DNA: TGCAGTGCTAGTGTGAGGGAAGGTGAAAAACTGTTTTTT; CDR3: CSASVREGEKLFF
J: TRBJ1-6; size: NA; D: NA; V: TRBV28; DNA: TGTGCCAGCAGTTTAGGGGCAGCGTATAATTCACCCCTCCACTTT; CDR3: CASSLGAAYNSPLHF
J: TRBJ2-1; size: NA; D: NA; V: TRBV18; DNA: TGTGCCAGCTCACCCCCCGGGGGCTCCTACAATGAGCAGTTCTTC; CDR3: CASSPPGGSYNEQFF
J: TRBJ2-3; size: NA; D: TRBD2; V: TRBV7-2; DNA: TGTGCCAGCAGCTCCCGGACTAGCGGGCTCACAGATACGCAGTATTTT; CDR3: CASSSRTSGLTDTQYF